The 5 T cell receptor beta chains reported below all come from one sample, sequenced in a study of molecular identifiers for immune sequencing clone quantification. TCRdb re-called the PCR reads with MiXCR, one entry per CDR3 protein. In the table there are around 470,000 distinct CDR3 sequences, about 26% of which are singletons. The specimen sequenced was naive CD8+ T cells from blood, with Jurkat cell RNA spiked in. The subset here: FACS-sorted CD8+CD4-CCR7+CD45RA+ naive T cells. The origin of the receptors is a human donor in good health. Some libraries in this study had Jurkat cell RNA spiked in.

This rearrangement joins TRBV12-3 or TRBV12-4 to TRBJ2-1; a weak D match, TRBD2 (5 bases). The V end lost 5 bases, the J end lost 9 bases, and 14 bases lay between the germline ends. The CDR3 runs 13 residues. CDR3 coding DNA: TGTGCCAGCAGTATGAGGGATGGCGGTGAGCAGTTCTTC. It yields the protein CASSMRDGGEQFF.

A remark on this clonotype: One end of the junction does not line up with germline, which may come from a read error. The genes are TRBV7-8 and TRBJ1-1; possible D gene TRBD1, 6 bases. Germline CDR1 and CDR2: SGHVS and FQNEAQ. CDR3 length equals 15 residues. DNA for the CDR3: TGTGCCAGCAGCTTAGCGCCGGGGGCATGGCCTGACGCTTTCTTT. Its protein is CASSLAPGAWPDAFF.

This clonotype was detected only once. This chain joins TRBV4-1 and TRBJ1-1, with 8 nucleotides matching TRBD1. The CDR3 extends over 17 amino acids. CDR1 and CDR2 (germline): MGHRA, YSYEKL. V shed 0 bases and J 1 base; nucleotides not matched to a gene: 7. The CDR3 sequence: CASSQEPQGAANTEAFF. As DNA, the CDR3 is TGCGCCAGCAGCCAAGAGCCTCAGGGGGCCGCGAACACTGAAGCTTTCTTT.

This clonotype was seen only a few times. The chain has TRBV3-1 and TRBJ2-6; a weak D match, TRBD2 (5 bases). The germline V gene encodes CDR1 LGHDT and CDR2 YNNKEL (reference sequence). This CDR3 contains 19 residues. V shed 4 bases and J shed 0 bases, with 19 bases lying between them. CDR3 coding DNA: TGTGCCAGCAGCCCCCTACGGGGTATGTCGGTCTCTGGGGCCAACGTCCTGACTTTC. It is translated as CASSPLRGMSVSGANVLTF.

The sample holds a few counts of this clonotype. This chain connects TRBV5-4 to TRBJ2-3; 12 nucleotides line up with TRBD2. There are 17 residues in the CDR3. Germline CDR1 SGHNT, CDR2 YYREEE (reference sequence). The ends lost 3 bases at V and 4 bases at J; junction bases unmatched: 9. The CDR3 region has the DNA TGTGCCAGCAGCTCGCCTACTCTAGCGGGAGGGCCAGATACGCAGTATTTT. The encoded protein is CASSSPTLAGGPDTQYF.